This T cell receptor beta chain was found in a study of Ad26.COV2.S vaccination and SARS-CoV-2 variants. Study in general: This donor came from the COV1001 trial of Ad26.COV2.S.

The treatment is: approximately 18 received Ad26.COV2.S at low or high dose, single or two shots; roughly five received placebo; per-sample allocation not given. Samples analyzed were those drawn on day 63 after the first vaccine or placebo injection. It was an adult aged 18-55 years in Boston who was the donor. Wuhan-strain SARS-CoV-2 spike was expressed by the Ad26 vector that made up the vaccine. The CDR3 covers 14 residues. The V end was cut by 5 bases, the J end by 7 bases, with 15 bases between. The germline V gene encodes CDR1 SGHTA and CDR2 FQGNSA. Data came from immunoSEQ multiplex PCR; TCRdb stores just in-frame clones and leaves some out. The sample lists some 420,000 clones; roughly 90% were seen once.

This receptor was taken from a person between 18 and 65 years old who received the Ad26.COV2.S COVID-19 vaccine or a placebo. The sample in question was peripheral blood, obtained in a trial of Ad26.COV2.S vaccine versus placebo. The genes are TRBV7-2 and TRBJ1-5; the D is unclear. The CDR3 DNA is TGTGCCAGCAGCCTATTAGGTGGACTGCAGCCCCAGCATTTT. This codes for CASSLLGGLQPQHF.